This T cell receptor (beta chain) was observed in a study of CD8 T cells in ankylosing spondylitis. Germline V gene sequence: CDR1 SGHRS, CDR2 YFSETQ. The length of the CDR3 is 16 residues. Trimming took 0 bases from V and 7 from J, leaving 17 bases between them. Molecular-barcoded quantitative 5'-RACE produced these TCR beta libraries. TCRdb reprocessed the 5' RACE reads via MiXCR and lists one record per CDR3 protein. The sample has 400,000 or so distinct CDR3 sequences, roughly a quarter seen once. Study-level results: Roughly eight highly homologous variants made up a TCR beta motif that seemed to typify ankylosing spondylitis blood. Previous work reported some of these motif variants in the synovial fluid and blood of reactive arthritis. Within peripheral blood, clones linked to disease were CD8+ and relatively rare. Disease-linked clones reportedly showed significant enrichment in matched ankylosing spondylitis synovial fluid.

This clonotype was seen only a few times. Its antigen is not known. This TCR was sampled from a male donor with ankylosing spondylitis. The chain employs TRBV5-1 and TRBJ2-1; D might be TRBD1 (5 bases). Sequences were obtained from blood, either unsorted or a sorted T cell fraction (not recorded which). The DNA for the CDR3 is TGCGCCAGCAGCTTGGAGTCCCGATTGAAGGGGAATGAGCAGTTCTTC. Its protein product is CASSLESRLKGNEQFF.